The clone carrying this T cell receptor beta chain was seen a handful of times. The antigen is not known. These data belong to a study of vaccination and CD4 T cells after COVID-19. Study context: In culture, cells were exposed to overlapping spike peptides from SARS-CoV-2, HCoV-NL63, HCoV-OC43 and HCoV-229E. The study, taken as a whole, reports: Reactive clonotype counts went from median about 21 after infection to 30 to 45 after vaccination, nonsignificantly.

Cultured CD4+ T-cell DNA underwent Oncomine TCR Beta short-read sequencing. TCRdb re-called the PCR reads with MiXCR, one entry per CDR3 protein. The data hold about 25,000 distinct CDR3 sequences, with more than 40% observed a single time. Treatment denoted: approximately 10-day PBMC culture with coronavirus spike peptide pools or control peptides (ViraFEST assay). In the ViraFEST assay, peptide-pool expansion preceded TCR sequencing of expanded clonotypes. The TCR comes from a human donor who had recovered from COVID-19. Sequenced input: CD4+ T cells from blood, cultured in vitro.

The chain's CDR3 is CASSYSRGTNYGYTF. As DNA, the CDR3 is TGTGCCAGCAGTTACTCCAGGGGCACTAACTATGGCTACACCTTC. V usage is TRBV6-2 or TRBV6-3 and J usage is TRBJ1-2; tentative D call: TRBD1 (6 bases). Germline V gives CDR1 MNHEY, CDR2 SVGEGT. Trimming pared 0 bases from V and 0 bases from J, leaving 8 bases between. The CDR3 is 15 amino acids.